A single sample gave rise to the 18 T cell receptor beta chains below, sequenced in a study of blood T cell repertoires in COVID-19 (dated by TCRdb to 2019 to 2021). Library preparation employed the immunoSEQ multiplex PCR assay. TCRdb holds this immuneACCESS table with in-frame rearrangements only. Some clones are missing; in checked studies, unresolved V genes explain under half, and the rest has no known cause. In this sample the table shows around 450,000 clones, 87% of which occur a single time. About 0.75% of the sample is in the top ten clones. Sequencing was done on a sample of PBMCs or T cells enriched from blood (not recorded which). These receptors originate from a woman aged 18-35 years who had recovered from COVID-19.

V is TRBV3-1 (or the pseudogene TRBV3-2) and J is TRBJ1-2, with TRBD1 as a possible D gene (5 bases). V was cut by 3 bases and J by 2 bases, with 10 bases left in between. The CDR3 length is 14 residues. CDR1 is LGHDT and CDR2 is YNNKEL in the germline V gene (reference sequence). CDR3 DNA sequence: TGTGCCAGCAGCCAGCGGGGGGGGAACTATGGCTACACCTTC. The encoded protein is CASSQRGGNYGYTF.

This sequence joins TRBV28 and TRBJ2-7; D gene ambiguous. The CDR3 totals 12 residues. CDR1 and CDR2 from the germline V gene are MDHEN and SYDVKM. Between the trimmed V and J ends, which lost 4 bases and 0 bases, there was a span of 4 bases. CDR3 amino acids: CASSSFSYEQYF. CDR3 bases: TGTGCCAGCAGTTCGTTCTCCTACGAGCAGTACTTC.

The J gene is TRBJ1-1, the V gene TRBV7-9; 8 bases line up with TRBD1. Trimming at V came to 5 bases and at J to 3 bases, leaving 5 bases not matched to a gene. Germline CDR1 reads SEHNR; CDR2 reads FQNEAQ (reference sequence). There are 14 residues in the CDR3. The CDR3 DNA is TGTGCCAGCAGCCCGACAGGGGCCGACACTGAAGCTTTCTTT. Amino acids: CASSPTGADTEAFF.

This rearrangement joins TRBV10-2 to TRBJ1-1; D not resolved. The CDR3 loop spans 14 amino acids. CDR1 WSHSY and CDR2 SAAADI come from the germline V gene. Between the trimmed V and J ends, which lost 0 bases and 7 bases, there was a span of 12 bases. DNA for the CDR3: TGCGCCAGCAGTGAGTCGAAAGGCGGAATTGAAGCTTTCTTT. This sequence encodes CASSESKGGIEAFF.

CDR3 coding DNA: TGTGCCAGCATTCTGGGGGGTGGGGATGAAAAACTGTTTTTT. As protein: CASILGGGDEKLFF. The chain carries TRBV28 and TRBJ1-4; TRBD1 is a possible D gene (5 bases). Trimming took 7 bases from V and 6 from J, leaving 15 bases between them. The CDR3 is 14 amino acids. Germline V gene sequence: CDR1 MDHEN, CDR2 SYDVKM. The variable domain in full, with the rest retrieved from reference TRBV28 and TRBJ1-4, is DVKVTQSSRYLVKRTGEKVFLECVQDMDHENMFWYRQDPGLGLRLIYFSYDVKMKEKGDIPEGYSVSREKKERFSLILESASTNQTSMYLCASILGGGDEKLFFGSGTQLSVL.

The chain carries TRBV18 and TRBJ1-1; D call uncertain. The V gene's germline CDR1 is KGHSH and CDR2 LQKENI. Trimming pared 0 bases from V and 5 bases from J, leaving 13 bases between. The CDR3 has 15 residues. In nucleotides, the CDR3 is TGTGCCAGCTCACCACCGATCCTAAGTCTTACTGAAGCTTTCTTT. This gives the protein CASSPPILSLTEAFF.

The chain couples TRBV5-4 to TRBJ1-2; 8 bases align to TRBD1. Trimming cost V 7 bases and J 0 bases; bases outside gene matches: 5. This CDR3 has 14 amino acids. Per the germline V gene, CDR1 is SGHNT and CDR2 is YYREEE (reference sequence). The DNA of the CDR3 is TGTGCCAGCTCGACAGGGGCCGCTAACTATGGCTACACCTTC. Translating it yields CASSTGAANYGYTF. The full variable domain, completed using reference TRBV5-4 and TRBJ1-2, is ETGVTQSPTHLIKTRGQQVTLRCSSQSGHNTVSWYQQALGQGPQFIFQYYREEENGRGNFPPRFSGLQFPNYSSELNVNALELDDSALYLCASSTGAANYGYTFGSGTRLTVV.

The chain has TRBV5-4 and TRBJ1-1; TRBD1 might be the D (6 bases). The CDR3 covers 14 residues. Germline values: CDR1 SGHNT, CDR2 YYREEE (reference sequence). The ends were cut back, 6 bases at V and 2 bases at J, with 14 bases in the middle. The CDR3 sequence: CASKPDRLNTEAFF. The DNA of the CDR3 is TGTGCCAGCAAACCGGACAGACTAAACACTGAAGCTTTCTTT.

This chain joins TRBV6-5 and TRBJ1-2; tentatively, D is TRBD1 (6 bases). This CDR3 spans 13 amino acids. The V and J ends lost 10 bases and 4 bases respectively, with 16 bases between them. In germline, CDR1 is MNHEY, CDR2 SVGAGI. The CDR3 bases are TGTGCCACCCTAACAGGGCTGGGCTATGGCTACACCTTC. Translated, it gives CATLTGLGYGYTF.

J is TRBJ2-3 and V is TRBV27; D possibly corresponds to TRBD1 (5 bases). The V gene's germline CDR1 is MNHEY and CDR2 SMNVEV (reference sequence). CDR3 length equals 16 residues. Deletions cut 2 bases from V and 6 bases from J, with 18 bases between. The CDR3, as DNA: TGTGCCAGCAGTTTAAAAGCTAGGGGATGGGCGGATACGCAGTATTTT. It specifies CASSLKARGWADTQYF.

The rearrangement uses TRBV15 and TRBJ2-7, with 7 bases matching TRBD1. The CDR3 spans 15 residues. V dropped 3 bases and J dropped 1; count of bases not matched to a gene: 6. Germline assignment: CDR1 LNHNV and CDR2 YYDKDF (reference sequence). The CDR3 DNA sequence: TGTGCCACCAGCAGTGGGGGACAGCGATCCTACGAGCAGTACTTC. Translated: CATSSGGQRSYEQYF.

The chain is built from TRBV29-1 and TRBJ1-2, with 9 bases that match TRBD1. Looked up from germline, CDR1 is SQVTM and CDR2 is ANQGSEA. Trimming removed 2 bases from V and 7 bases from J; junction bases left unmatched: 8. The CDR3 has 14 amino acids. The CDR3 is CSVETRTGEGGYTF. The DNA for the CDR3 is TGCAGCGTTGAAACCCGGACAGGGGAGGGTGGCTACACCTTC.

The chain is built from TRBV5-1 and TRBJ1-1; tentative D call: TRBD1 (5 bases). From germline, CDR1 is SGHRS and CDR2 YFSETQ. The CDR3 consists of 16 residues. The V end lost 0 bases, the J end lost 2 bases, and 14 bases lay between the germline ends. Here the CDR3 DNA reads TGCGCCAGCAGCTTGGCGGGAGGGGCAGTTAACACTGAAGCTTTCTTT. It specifies CASSLAGGAVNTEAFF.

This clone was detected a few times. The chain employs TRBV27 and TRBJ1-2; 12 nucleotides line up with TRBD1. Germline values: CDR1 MNHEY, CDR2 SMNVEV (reference sequence). The V and J ends lost 4 bases and 8 bases, in that order; junction bases with no gene match: 11. The CDR3 sequence is 16 residues long. The CDR3 region is CASSSLVGQGARGYTF. The DNA for the CDR3 is TGTGCCAGCAGTTCCCTAGTGGGACAGGGGGCGCGGGGCTACACCTTC.

The DNA of the CDR3 is TGTGCCAGCAGCTCATCACTAGCGGGGGATCCCTACGAGCAGTACTTC. This sequence encodes CASSSSLAGDPYEQYF. The gene calls are TRBV7-8 and TRBJ2-7; TRBD2 agrees at 11 bases. The V segment lost 4 bases and the J segment 2 bases; nucleotides outside the gene matches: 7. This CDR3 has 16 residues. Germline assignment: CDR1 SGHVS and CDR2 FQNEAQ.

The V and J genes are TRBV18 and TRBJ2-7; the match to TRBD1 covers 9 bases. J gave up 3 bases and V 3 bases, and 3 bases lay outside the gene matches. Per germline, CDR1 KGHSH and CDR2 LQKENI. This CDR3 is 14 amino acids long. CDR3 DNA: TGTGCCAGCTCACCGGGACAGGGATTCTACGAGCAGTACTTC. The encoded protein is CASSPGQGFYEQYF.

This clone was detected once. The rearrangement uses TRBV7-2 and TRBJ2-5, with 10 nucleotides matching TRBD2. Germline V gene lookup returns CDR1 SGHTA and CDR2 FQGNSA. Unmatched junction bases numbered 7, after V lost 3 bases and J lost 0 bases. The CDR3 consists of 17 residues. The CDR3 DNA is TGTGCCAGCAGCTTCCCCACTAGCGGGGACGACCAAGAGACCCAGTACTTC. Translation gives CASSFPTSGDDQETQYF. Drawing the rest from reference TRBV7-2 and TRBJ2-5, the complete variable domain is GAGVSQSPSNKVTEKGKDVELRCDPISGHTALYWYRQSLGQGLEFLIYFQGNSAPDKSGLPSDRFSAERTGGSVSTLTIQRTQQEDSAVYLCASSFPTSGDDQETQYFGPGTRLLVL.

Comment on this clone: This specimen includes other DNA sequences encoding the same CDR3. The chain recombines TRBV29-1 with TRBJ1-1; D call uncertain. The CDR3 spans 11 residues. Per germline, CDR1 SQVTM and CDR2 ANQGSEA. V was clipped by 3 bases and J by 1 base, with 3 bases between them. In DNA form, the CDR3 reads TGCAGCGTTGATCGGAACACTGAAGCTTTCTTT. It is translated as CSVDRNTEAFF.